A selection of T cell receptor beta chains follows, all from one sample in a study of control samples from healthy donors and cancer patients. TCRdb's copy holds only in-frame clones and misses some; the assay was immunoSEQ multiplex PCR. This sample has around 70,000 clones, with approximately 94% found just once. Sequencing was performed on blood. These receptors came from a young woman in good health. The CDR3 runs from the conserved cysteine through the conserved F or W. D genes are given only for firm matches. Part of the rows lack a size; the others show once, few, many or a class for expanded clones.

CDR3: CAWRAGQGGTEAFF
DNA: TGTGCCTGGAGAGCGGGACAGGGGGGCACTGAAGCTTTCTTT
J: TRBJ1-1
D: TRBD1
V: TRBV30
size: NA

CDR3: CASSHVGGDRNEKLFF
DNA: TGTGCCAGCAGCCACGTTGGCGGGGACAGGAATGAAAAACTGTTTTTT
J: TRBJ1-4
D: TRBD1
V: TRBV5-5
size: NA

CDR3: CASSTDGSYNSPLHF
DNA: TGTGCCAGCAGCACAGACGGCTCCTATAATTCACCCCTCCACTTT
J: TRBJ1-6
D: NA
V: TRBV7-3
size: NA

CDR3: CASRSGTGGVGYGYTF
DNA: TGTGCCAGCAGATCGGGGACAGGGGGCGTAGGTTATGGCTACACCTTC
J: TRBJ1-2
D: TRBD1
V: TRBV7-9
size: NA

CDR3: CASSEGWETQYF
DNA: TGTGCCAGCAGCGAGGGTTGGGAGACCCAGTACTTC
J: TRBJ2-5
D: NA
V: TRBV3-1/TRBV3-2
size: NA

CDR3: CASSPFGVGELFF
DNA: TGTGCCAGCAGCCCTTTTGGTGTCGGGGAGCTGTTTTTT
J: TRBJ2-2
D: NA
V: TRBV7-2
size: NA

CDR3: CASYSQESGANVLTF
DNA: TGCGCCAGTTACTCACAGGAGTCTGGGGCCAACGTCCTGACTTTC
J: TRBJ2-6
D: NA
V: TRBV5-1
size: NA

CDR3: CASSLGRDPGNTIYF
DNA: TGTGCCAGTAGTCTAGGGAGGGACCCTGGAAACACCATATATTTT
J: TRBJ1-3
D: NA
V: TRBV19
size: once

CDR3: CASSSSGGAYNEQFF
DNA: TGTGCCAGCAGTTCTAGCGGGGGGGCCTACAATGAGCAGTTCTTC
J: TRBJ2-1
D: TRBD2
V: TRBV6-6
size: NA

CDR3: CASRDTGNTEAFF
DNA: TGTGCCAGTAGGGATACGGGGAACACTGAAGCTTTCTTT
J: TRBJ1-1
D: NA
V: TRBV19
size: NA

CDR3: CASSLGDVNYGYTF
DNA: TGTGCCAGCAGCCTTGGCGACGTTAACTATGGCTACACCTTC
J: TRBJ1-2
D: NA
V: TRBV6-6
size: medium-sized

CDR3: CASSENLLRGANQPQHF
DNA: TGTGCCAGCAGTGAAAATCTCCTTCGGGGGGCTAATCAGCCCCAGCATTTT
J: TRBJ1-5
D: NA
V: TRBV6-1
size: once

CDR3: CASSPWTGSTDTQYF
DNA: TGTGCCAGCTCACCATGGACAGGCAGCACAGATACGCAGTATTTT
J: TRBJ2-3
D: TRBD1
V: TRBV18
size: NA

CDR3: CASWTGDFSGNTIYF
DNA: TGTGCCAGTTGGACAGGGGATTTCTCTGGAAACACCATATATTTT
J: TRBJ1-3
D: TRBD1
V: TRBV19
size: NA

CDR3: CASSQGINQPQHF
DNA: TGTGCCAGCAGCCAGGGGATCAATCAGCCCCAGCATTTT
J: TRBJ1-5
D: NA
V: TRBV14
size: NA

CDR3: CASSRRDMDMNTEAFF
DNA: TGTGCCAGCTCACGCCGGGACATGGACATGAACACTGAAGCTTTCTTT
J: TRBJ1-1
D: NA
V: TRBV18
size: NA

CDR3: CASSFTGNTIYF
DNA: TGTGCCAGCAGCTTCACTGGAAACACCATATATTTT
J: TRBJ1-3
D: NA
V: TRBV11-3
size: NA

CDR3: CASSLPGGGSDTQYF
DNA: TGTGCCAGCAGTTTACCAGGGGGCGGTTCAGATACGCAGTATTTT
J: TRBJ2-3
D: TRBD1
V: TRBV28
size: NA

CDR3: CASSLTPENYGYTF
DNA: TGCGCCAGCAGCTTAACTCCGGAGAACTATGGCTACACCTTC
J: TRBJ1-2
D: NA
V: TRBV5-1
size: NA

CDR3: CASSSQGGAGEQYF
DNA: TGTGCCAGCAGCTCACAGGGCGGGGCGGGCGAGCAGTACTTC
J: TRBJ2-7
D: NA
V: TRBV7-3
size: NA

CDR3: CATSDRGGDGYTF
DNA: TGTGCCACCAGTGATCGGGGTGGCGATGGCTACACCTTC
J: TRBJ1-2
D: NA
V: TRBV24-1
size: NA

CDR3: CASRESGGTDTQYF
DNA: TGTGCCAGCAGAGAGAGTGGCGGCACAGATACGCAGTATTTT
J: TRBJ2-3
D: NA
V: TRBV7-9
size: NA

CDR3: CASSRRPQETQYF
DNA: TGTGCCAGCAGCCGAAGGCCCCAAGAGACCCAGTACTTC
J: TRBJ2-5
D: NA
V: TRBV3-1/TRBV3-2
size: NA

CDR3: CASSGAGRSGYTF
DNA: TGCGCCAGCAGTGGGGCGGGAAGGAGCGGCTACACCTTC
J: TRBJ1-2
D: NA
V: TRBV10-1
size: NA

CDR3: CASSHTKTGSSYNEQFF
DNA: TGTGCCAGCAGCCACACTAAGACTGGCAGCTCCTACAATGAGCAGTTCTTC
J: TRBJ2-1
D: NA
V: TRBV3-1/TRBV3-2
size: NA

CDR3: CASSQASGVVETQYF
DNA: TGTGCCAGCAGCCAAGCTAGCGGGGTTGTTGAGACCCAGTACTTC
J: TRBJ2-5
D: TRBD2
V: TRBV5-6
size: NA

CDR3: CASQEGRRNTEAFF
DNA: TGTGCCTCACAGGAGGGACGGCGGAACACTGAAGCTTTCTTT
J: TRBJ1-1
D: NA
V: TRBV19
size: NA

CDR3: CASSYSQARNEKLFF
DNA: TGTGCCAGCAGTTACTCTCAGGCTCGAAATGAAAAACTGTTTTTT
J: TRBJ1-4
D: NA
V: TRBV6-5
size: NA

CDR3: CASCWTGGNTEAFF
DNA: TGTGCCAGTTGCTGGACAGGGGGGAACACTGAAGCTTTCTTT
J: TRBJ1-1
D: TRBD1
V: TRBV19
size: NA

CDR3: CAWSVQGITYEAFF
DNA: TGTGCCTGGAGTGTACAAGGGATTACCTATGAAGCTTTCTTT
J: TRBJ1-1
D: NA
V: TRBV30
size: NA

CDR3: CASKVDRAESYGYTF
DNA: TGTGCCAGCAAAGTTGATCGGGCAGAGAGCTATGGCTACACCTTC
J: TRBJ1-2
D: NA
V: TRBV2
size: NA

CDR3: CASSLARGIYSYEQYF
DNA: TGTGCCAGCAGCTTAGCGCGCGGGATCTACTCCTACGAGCAGTACTTC
J: TRBJ2-7
D: NA
V: TRBV7-9
size: NA

CDR3: CASTRDWGTEAFF
DNA: TGTGCCAGCACTCGCGACTGGGGCACTGAAGCTTTCTTT
J: TRBJ1-1
D: NA
V: TRBV12-3/TRBV12-4
size: NA

CDR3: CAWSETSYNEQFF
DNA: TGTGCCTGGAGTGAGACTAGCTACAATGAGCAGTTCTTC
J: TRBJ2-1
D: NA
V: TRBV30
size: NA

CDR3: CASSARETQYF
DNA: TGTGCCAGCAGCGCCCGAGAGACCCAGTACTTC
J: TRBJ2-5
D: NA
V: TRBV6-5
size: NA

CDR3: CASSKGSGGATEAFF
DNA: TGTGCCAGTAGTAAGGGAAGTGGCGGGGCCACTGAAGCTTTCTTT
J: TRBJ1-1
D: NA
V: TRBV19
size: NA

CDR3: CASSDPNREQFF
DNA: TGTGCCAGCAGTGATCCGAACCGGGAGCAGTTCTTC
J: TRBJ2-1
D: NA
V: TRBV2
size: NA

CDR3: CASSEGGHRNSPLHF
DNA: TGTGCCAGCAGTGAAGGGGGACACAGAAATTCACCCCTCCACTTT
J: TRBJ1-6
D: NA
V: TRBV6-1
size: NA

CDR3: CSASYYTGLAGGKNTGELFF
DNA: TGCAGTGCTAGTTATTATACCGGGCTCGCGGGGGGGAAGAACACCGGGGAGCTGTTTTTT
J: TRBJ2-2
D: TRBD2
V: TRBV20-1
size: NA

CDR3: CASSIVGTGQKNGYTF
DNA: TGTGCCAGTAGTATAGTTGGGACAGGGCAAAAGAATGGCTACACCTTC
J: TRBJ1-2
D: TRBD1
V: TRBV19
size: NA

CDR3: CTSSPIQVSEAFF
DNA: TGCACCAGCAGCCCCATCCAGGTTTCTGAAGCTTTCTTT
J: TRBJ1-1
D: NA
V: TRBV1
size: NA

CDR3: CASSPNFRGNTEAFF
DNA: TGTGCCAGCAGCCCCAACTTCAGGGGGAACACTGAAGCTTTCTTT
J: TRBJ1-1
D: NA
V: TRBV3-1/TRBV3-2
size: once

CDR3: CASSPGTGDQPQHF
DNA: TGTGCCAGCAGCCCAGGGACAGGGGATCAGCCCCAGCATTTT
J: TRBJ1-5
D: TRBD1
V: TRBV7-6
size: few

CDR3: CASSRLAGGGLADTQYF
DNA: TGTGCCAGCAGCCGACTAGCGGGGGGAGGTTTGGCGGATACGCAGTATTTT
J: TRBJ2-3
D: TRBD2
V: TRBV7-3
size: NA

CDR3: CASTRQGSWNTEAFF
DNA: TGTGCCAGCACAAGACAGGGGAGTTGGAACACTGAAGCTTTCTTT
J: TRBJ1-1
D: TRBD1
V: TRBV11-2
size: NA

CDR3: CASSLFDEAFF
DNA: TGTGCCAGCAGCTTATTTGATGAAGCTTTCTTT
J: TRBJ1-1
D: NA
V: TRBV11-2
size: NA

CDR3: CASSLGGAGGNTIYF
DNA: TGTGCCAGCAGTTTGGGCGGGGCCGGTGGAAACACCATATATTTT
J: TRBJ1-3
D: NA
V: TRBV28
size: once

CDR3: CASSSTGKLGKLFF
DNA: TGTGCCAGCAGTTCGACAGGGAAATTGGGGAAACTGTTTTTT
J: TRBJ1-4
D: TRBD1
V: TRBV14
size: NA

CDR3: CASSQGTVEQYF
DNA: TGTGCCAGCAGCCAAGGGACAGTGGAGCAGTACTTC
J: TRBJ2-7
D: NA
V: TRBV3-1/TRBV3-2
size: NA

CDR3: CATSGRTTEAFF
DNA: TGTGCCACCAGTGGGAGAACCACTGAAGCTTTCTTT
J: TRBJ1-1
D: NA
V: TRBV15
size: NA

CDR3: CASSLSGGASGEQFF
DNA: TGTGCCAGCAGCTTATCGGGGGGCGCGAGTGGTGAGCAGTTCTTC
J: TRBJ2-1
D: NA
V: TRBV7-3
size: NA

CDR3: CASYPDRLSNQPQHF
DNA: TGCGCCAGCTACCCAGACCGGTTGAGCAATCAGCCCCAGCATTTT
J: TRBJ1-5
D: NA
V: TRBV10-1
size: NA

CDR3: CASSLTGGANVLTF
DNA: TGTGCCAGCAGCTTGACAGGTGGGGCCAACGTCCTGACTTTC
J: TRBJ2-6
D: NA
V: TRBV7-9
size: NA